The next 10 T cell receptor beta chains were all read from a single sample in a study of cytomegalovirus exposure and HLA in healthy donors. Profiling relied on immunoSEQ multiplex PCR, and the TCRdb table lists in-frame clones only, not all of them. The sample has 200,000 or so clones, about 80% seen once. Sequencing was carried out using PBMCs. These receptors were collected from a man aged 18 to 30 in good health and CMV-seropositive.

CDR3 loop: CASRKGQGGTGELFF. The CDR3 region has the DNA TGTGCCAGCAGGAAGGGACAGGGCGGCACCGGGGAGCTGTTTTTT. The chain uses TRBV27 and TRBJ2-2; 9 bases map to TRBD1. There are 15 residues in the CDR3. The germline gives CDR1 MNHEY, CDR2 SMNVEV (reference sequence). The V gene end was trimmed by 6 bases and the J gene end by 4 bases; junction bases not matched to a gene: 6.

CDR3 in DNA: TGTGCCAGCACAAGTACCGGGACAGGCTCCTACGAGCAGTACTTC. Translated, it gives CASTSTGTGSYEQYF. The J gene is TRBJ2-7, the V gene TRBV7-9; 8 nucleotides agree with TRBD1. The CDR3 extends over 15 amino acids. Germline CDR1 reads SEHNR; CDR2 reads FQNEAQ (reference sequence). Trimming removed 7 bases from V and 0 bases from J; junction bases left unmatched: 8.

In its sample, this clone was seen many times. V is TRBV11-3 and J is TRBJ2-4, with a weak D call TRBD1 (6 bases). The germline CDR1 and CDR2 sequences are SGHNT and YENEEA. V lost 1 base and J 8 bases, leaving 12 bases between the germline ends. The CDR3 totals 14 residues. CDR3 sequence reads: CASSLGGQQDIQYF. CDR3 nucleotides: TGTGCCAGCAGCTTAGGCGGACAGCAGGACATTCAGTACTTC.

The rearrangement links TRBV15 to TRBJ1-5; TRBD1 matches at 7 bases. The CDR3 contains 15 residues. Germline V gene data show CDR1 as LNHNV and CDR2 as YYDKDF (reference sequence). The J segment lost 4 bases and the V segment lost 1 base, leaving 4 bases of the junction unmatched. The CDR3, as DNA: TGTGCCACCAGCAGAGCCGACAGGGCAAATCAGCCCCAGCATTTT. Encoded protein: CATSRADRANQPQHF.

The V gene is TRBV12-1, the J gene TRBJ1-2. TRBV12-1 is reported as a pseudogene. The CDR3 is 15 residues long. The CDR3 is CASSFGERRDYGYTF. In DNA form, the CDR3 reads TGTGCCAGCAGCTTTGGGGAGCGCCGGGACTATGGCTACACCTTC.

J is TRBJ1-1 and V is TRBV9; D not resolved. This CDR3 is 14 amino acids long. Trimming took 0 bases from V and 0 from J, leaving 6 bases between them. Per germline, CDR1 SGDLS and CDR2 YYNGEE. This chain's CDR3 is CASSVDSLNTEAFF. The CDR3 coding sequence is TGTGCCAGCAGCGTAGACAGTTTGAACACTGAAGCTTTCTTT.

This clone came up once. CDR3 amino acids: CASSVPTSGPYEQYF. The CDR3 bases are TGTGCCAGCAGTGTACCTACTAGCGGGCCATACGAGCAGTACTTC. This sequence joins TRBV6-6 and TRBJ2-7, with TRBD2 matching over 9 bases. The CDR3 covers 15 residues. Germline V gene lookup returns CDR1 MNHNY and CDR2 SVGAGI (reference sequence). V trimming: 5 bases; J trimming: 4 bases; junction bases outside the gene matches: 9.

This chain joins TRBV6-1 and TRBJ1-2; the D gene is possibly TRBD1 (5 bases). Trimming cost V 1 base and J 3 bases, with 12 bases left between them. CDR1 is MNHNS, CDR2 SASEGT, per germline. This CDR3 is built from 15 residues. The CDR3 protein is CASSEVNRNYYGYTF. In DNA form, the CDR3 reads TGTGCCAGCAGTGAAGTAAACAGGAACTACTATGGCTACACCTTC.

This chain uses TRBV18 with TRBJ2-7; a weak D match, TRBD1 (5 bases). There are 12 residues in the CDR3. Between the trimmed V and J ends, which lost 3 bases and 3 bases, there was a span of 6 bases. Germline V gene lookup returns CDR1 KGHSH and CDR2 LQKENI. The CDR3 region is CASSPGRYEQYF. CDR3 sequence (DNA): TGTGCCAGCTCACCGGGGCGCTACGAGCAGTACTTC.

This clone was picked up a small number of times. DNA for the CDR3: TGTGCCTGGAGTGTACAGGGCAGAAGAGTGGGAGAGACCCAGTACTTC. It yields the protein CAWSVQGRRVGETQYF. This chain links TRBV30 with TRBJ2-5; weak D call: TRBD1 (6 bases). Trimming removed 0 bases from V and 4 bases from J, with 18 bases in between. Germline CDR1 and CDR2: GTSNPN and SVGIG (reference sequence). The CDR3 has 16 amino acids.